Listed here is a single TCR beta chain. From germline, CDR1 is MNHEY and CDR2 SVGAGI. The CDR3 has 15 residues. Trimming at V came to 2 bases and at J to 7 bases, leaving 8 bases not matched to a gene. The data derive from a study of blood T cell repertoires in COVID-19. About the study: The United States, Italy and Spain supplied acute and convalescent COVID-19 samples. T cells, B-cell-depleted T cells, or PBMCs provided the cDNA or gDNA that served as material.

Assay used: immunoSEQ multiplex PCR; TCRdb lists only in-frame clones, some missing. The top ten hold under 7% of the sample, which has about 200,000 clones, about nine tenths seen once. The source material was peripheral blood. The chain is built from TRBV6-5 and TRBJ2-1, with 7 bases aligning to TRBD2. This receptor was identified in a man aged 55 to 70 who had recovered from COVID-19. The CDR3 loop reads CASSYAGARKNEQFF. CDR3 DNA sequence: TGTGCCAGCAGTTACGCGGGAGCGAGGAAGAATGAGCAGTTCTTC.